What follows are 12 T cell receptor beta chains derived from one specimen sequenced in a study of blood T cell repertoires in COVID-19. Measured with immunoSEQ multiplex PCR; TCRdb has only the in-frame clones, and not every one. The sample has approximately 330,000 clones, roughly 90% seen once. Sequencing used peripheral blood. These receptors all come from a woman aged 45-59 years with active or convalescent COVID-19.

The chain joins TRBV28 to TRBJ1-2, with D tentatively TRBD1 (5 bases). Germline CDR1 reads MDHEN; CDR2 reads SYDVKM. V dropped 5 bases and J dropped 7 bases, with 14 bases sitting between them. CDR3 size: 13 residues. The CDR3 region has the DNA TGTGCCAGCAGTCCCCGCGGGGGGGGTGGCTACACCTTC. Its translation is CASSPRGGGGYTF.

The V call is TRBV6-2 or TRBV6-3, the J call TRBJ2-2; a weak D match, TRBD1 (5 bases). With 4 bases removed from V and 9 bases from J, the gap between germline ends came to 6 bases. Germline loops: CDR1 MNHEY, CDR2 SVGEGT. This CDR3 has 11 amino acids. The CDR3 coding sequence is TGTGCCAGCAGTTGGGGCTGGGAGCTGTTTTTT. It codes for CASSWGWELFF.

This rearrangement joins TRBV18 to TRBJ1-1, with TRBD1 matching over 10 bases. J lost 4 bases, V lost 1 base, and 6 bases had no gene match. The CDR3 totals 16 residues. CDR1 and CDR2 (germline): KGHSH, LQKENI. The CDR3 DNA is TGTGCCAGCTCACCACAGGGACAGGGGATGAGCACTGAAGCTTTCTTT. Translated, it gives CASSPQGQGMSTEAFF.

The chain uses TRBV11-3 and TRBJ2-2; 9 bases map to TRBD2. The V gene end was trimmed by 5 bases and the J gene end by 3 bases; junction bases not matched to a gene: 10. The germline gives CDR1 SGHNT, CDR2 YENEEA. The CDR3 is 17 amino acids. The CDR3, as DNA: TGTGCCAGCAGCCTCCGCAAGCGGGGGGCGCACACCGGGGAGCTGTTTTTT. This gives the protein CASSLRKRGAHTGELFF.

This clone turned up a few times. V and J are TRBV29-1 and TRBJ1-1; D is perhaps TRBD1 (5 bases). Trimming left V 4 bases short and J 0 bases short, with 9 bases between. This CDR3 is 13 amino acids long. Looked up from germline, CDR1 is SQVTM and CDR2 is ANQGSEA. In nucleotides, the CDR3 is TGCAGCGTTGTAGGAGGGGTGAACACTGAAGCTTTCTTT. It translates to CSVVGGVNTEAFF. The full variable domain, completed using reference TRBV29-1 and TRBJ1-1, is SAVISQKPSRDICQRGTSLTIQCQVDSQVTMMFWYRQQPGQSLTLIATANQGSEATYESGFVIDKFPISRPNLTFSTLTVSNMSPEDSSIYLCSVVGGVNTEAFFGQGTRLTVV.

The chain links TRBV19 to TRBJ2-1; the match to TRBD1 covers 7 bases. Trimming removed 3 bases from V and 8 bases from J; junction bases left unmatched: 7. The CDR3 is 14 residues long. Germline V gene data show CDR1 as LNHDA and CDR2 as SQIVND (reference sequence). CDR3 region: CASSIGDRADEQFF. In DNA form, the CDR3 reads TGTGCCAGTAGTATCGGTGACAGGGCTGATGAGCAGTTCTTC.

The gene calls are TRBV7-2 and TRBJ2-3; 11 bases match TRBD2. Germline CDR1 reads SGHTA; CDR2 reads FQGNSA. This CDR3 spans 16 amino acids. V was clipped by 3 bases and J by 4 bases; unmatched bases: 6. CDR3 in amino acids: CASSFALAGGSDTQYF. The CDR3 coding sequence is TGTGCCAGCAGCTTTGCCCTAGCGGGAGGCTCAGATACGCAGTATTTT.

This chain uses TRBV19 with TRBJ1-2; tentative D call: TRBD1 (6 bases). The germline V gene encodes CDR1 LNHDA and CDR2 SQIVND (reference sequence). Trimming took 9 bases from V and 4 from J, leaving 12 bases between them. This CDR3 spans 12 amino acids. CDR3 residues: CASVDRLYGYTF. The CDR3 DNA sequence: TGTGCCAGCGTCGACAGGCTCTATGGCTACACCTTC.

The CDR3 reads CAIDQGGSSNQPQHF. CDR3 bases: TGTGCCATCGACCAGGGAGGAAGTAGCAATCAGCCCCAGCATTTT. The chain couples TRBV6-6 to TRBJ1-5; D is perhaps TRBD1 (5 bases). The CDR3 covers 15 residues. The germline V gene has CDR1 MNHNY and CDR2 SVGAGI (reference sequence). V lost 10 bases, J lost 0 bases, and 16 bases lay in between.

The CDR3 region is CASSFAGQRNTIYF. CDR3 DNA sequence: TGTGCCAGCTCATTCGCAGGGCAACGTAACACCATATATTTT. The rearrangement uses TRBV18 and TRBJ1-3, with D tentatively TRBD1 (5 bases). The CDR3 covers 14 residues. Germline V gene lookup returns CDR1 KGHSH and CDR2 LQKENI. Between the trimmed V and J ends, which lost 5 bases and 7 bases, there was a span of 15 bases.

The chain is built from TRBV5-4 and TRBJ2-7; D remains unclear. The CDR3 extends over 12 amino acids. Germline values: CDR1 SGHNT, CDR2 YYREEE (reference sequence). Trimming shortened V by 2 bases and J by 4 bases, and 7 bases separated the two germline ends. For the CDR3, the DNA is TGTGCCAGCAGCTTTGATGAGTACGAGCAGTACTTC. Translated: CASSFDEYEQYF.

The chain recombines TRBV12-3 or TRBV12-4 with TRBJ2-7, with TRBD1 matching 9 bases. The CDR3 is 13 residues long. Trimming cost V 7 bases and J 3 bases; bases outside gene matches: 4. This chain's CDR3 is CASTSGQGYEQYF. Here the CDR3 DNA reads TGTGCCAGCACTTCGGGACAGGGCTACGAGCAGTACTTC.